Listed below are T cell receptor beta chains from one sample, sequenced in a study of T cell repertoires in cytomegalovirus infection. TCRdb reprocessed the reads with MiXCR, giving one entry per CDR3 protein. The data show roughly 300,000 distinct CDR3 sequences, 8% to 9.5% seen once. The sequencing input was PBMCs. These receptors all come from a human donor in good health (CMV status not recorded). Some clones in this sample may be carry-over from other donors' samples. CDR3s include the opening cysteine and the closing phenylalanine or tryptophan. A D gene is named only where the DNA matches it firmly. Clone size is stated in some rows and not others, as once, few, many or a class when expanded.

V gene: TRBV7-6
J gene: TRBJ2-5
clone size: -
D gene: TRBD2
CDR3 DNA: TGTGCCAGCAGCTTAGGAGGGACCTTCGGGGGGAGTCCCCAGTACTTC
CDR3 protein: CASSLGGTFGGSPQYF

V gene: TRBV6-1
J gene: TRBJ1-6
clone size: many
D gene: -
CDR3 DNA: TGTGCCAGCGGCAAATCACCCCTCCACTTT
CDR3 protein: CASGKSPLHF

V gene: TRBV6-5
J gene: TRBJ1-1
clone size: many
D gene: -
CDR3 DNA: TGTGCCAGCAGTTACCCCGCCGGGACTGAAGCTTTCTTT
CDR3 protein: CASSYPAGTEAFF

V gene: TRBV19
J gene: TRBJ1-1
clone size: few
D gene: -
CDR3 DNA: TGTGCCAGTAGTATAGTGGGGACGGCGGTGAACACTGAAGCTTTCTTT
CDR3 protein: CASSIVGTAVNTEAFF

V gene: TRBV7-2
J gene: TRBJ2-1
clone size: many
D gene: -
CDR3 DNA: TGTGCCAGCAGCTCCCGAAGGAGCGGTGCCTCCTACAATGAGCAGTTCTTC
CDR3 protein: CASSSRRSGASYNEQFF

V gene: TRBV7-6
J gene: TRBJ2-3
clone size: -
D gene: TRBD1
CDR3 DNA: TGTGCCAGCAGCGCAGCAGGGGGCTGGGACACAGATACGCAGTATTTT
CDR3 protein: CASSAAGGWDTDTQYF

V gene: TRBV20-1
J gene: TRBJ2-7
clone size: few
D gene: -
CDR3 DNA: TGCAGTGCCCATTCCTACGAGCAGTACTTC
CDR3 protein: CSAHSYEQYF

V gene: TRBV7-2
J gene: TRBJ2-7
clone size: many
D gene: TRBD2
CDR3 DNA: TGTGCCAGCAGCCTGACTAGCGGGACCAACTCCTACGAGCAGTACTTC
CDR3 protein: CASSLTSGTNSYEQYF

V gene: TRBV6-2/TRBV6-3
J gene: TRBJ2-6
clone size: many
D gene: -
CDR3 DNA: TGTGCCAGCAGCCCAGGACAGATAGGGAATCACTCTGGGGCCAACGTCCTGACTTTC
CDR3 protein: CASSPGQIGNHSGANVLTF

V gene: TRBV19
J gene: TRBJ2-1
clone size: few
D gene: -
CDR3 DNA: TGTGCCAGTAGTTCACTACAGCTTACCCAGGGTGAGCAGTTCTTC
CDR3 protein: CASSSLQLTQGEQFF

V gene: TRBV7-2
J gene: TRBJ2-3
clone size: many
D gene: TRBD2
CDR3 DNA: TGTGCCAGCAGGATCGGACTAGCGGGCGCCACTTCGGATACGCAGTATTTT
CDR3 protein: CASRIGLAGATSDTQYF

V gene: TRBV6-2/TRBV6-3
J gene: TRBJ1-2
clone size: -
D gene: -
CDR3 DNA: TGTGCCAGCAGTGCCCCCCACTATGGCTACACCTTC
CDR3 protein: CASSAPHYGYTF

V gene: TRBV10-1
J gene: TRBJ2-1
clone size: many
D gene: TRBD1
CDR3 DNA: TGCGCCAGCTCGGACAGGGGGCGTCCTGAGCAGTTCTTC
CDR3 protein: CASSDRGRPEQFF

V gene: TRBV2
J gene: TRBJ2-7
clone size: few
D gene: -
CDR3 DNA: TGTGCCAGCAGTGAACCGGAGCAGTACTTC
CDR3 protein: CASSEPEQYF

V gene: TRBV20-1
J gene: TRBJ2-1
clone size: few
D gene: TRBD2
CDR3 DNA: TGCAGTGCTAGTTTGGCGGGAGATTACAATGAGCAGTTCTTC
CDR3 protein: CSASLAGDYNEQFF

V gene: TRBV28
J gene: TRBJ2-1
clone size: few
D gene: TRBD1
CDR3 DNA: TGTGCCAGCAGCCACGGGGGGACAGGGATCAATGAGCAGTTCTTC
CDR3 protein: CASSHGGTGINEQFF

V gene: TRBV6-1
J gene: TRBJ1-1
clone size: many
D gene: TRBD1
CDR3 DNA: TGTGCCAGCAGCCGGACAGGGGAGGCTTTCTTT
CDR3 protein: CASSRTGEAFF